Below, 11 T cell receptor beta chains from the same sample are listed, as sequenced in a study of shared clonotypes between healthy human individuals. CD45RO negativity and positive selection for CCR7 defined naive CD8 cells, a population that excluded terminally differentiated effector memory CD45RA+ cells. TCRdb keeps only in-frame clones here, not all; method: immunoSEQ multiplex PCR. Here the sample spans around 640,000 clones, roughly 96% being singletons. The material sequenced was naive CD8+ T cells sorted from blood. Source of these receptors: a woman in her 30s in good health.

V and J are TRBV28 and TRBJ2-1, with D uncertain. Trimming pared 3 bases from V and 7 bases from J, leaving 22 bases between. This CDR3 spans 17 amino acids. Germline assignment: CDR1 MDHEN and CDR2 SYDVKM. The CDR3: CASSFRPSRVGRNEQFF. DNA for the CDR3: TGTGCCAGCAGTTTCCGCCCCTCTAGGGTGGGTCGGAATGAGCAGTTCTTC.

The chain recombines TRBV14 with TRBJ2-7; no reliable D call. Trimming took 0 bases from V and 0 from J, leaving 12 bases between them. The CDR3 has 16 amino acids. CDR1 is SGHDN and CDR2 is FVKESK in the germline V gene. For the CDR3, the DNA is TGTGCCAGCAGCCAAGATTTTTGGGCGGCCTCCTACGAGCAGTACTTC. It codes for CASSQDFWAASYEQYF.

Regarding this clone: Additional DNA sequences in this sample encode the identical CDR3. V usage is TRBV28 and J usage is TRBJ1-5, with D perhaps TRBD1 (6 bases). The CDR3 is made up of 13 amino acids. The V end was cut by 3 bases, the J end by 7 bases, with 10 bases between. In germline, CDR1 is MDHEN, CDR2 SYDVKM. Here the CDR3 DNA reads TGTGCCAGCAGTTTGGCAGGGGACCAGCCCCAGCATTTT. Translated, it gives CASSLAGDQPQHF.

The rearrangement links TRBV18 to TRBJ1-1; D not certain. Germline-derived CDR1 and CDR2 are KGHSH and LQKENI. The V end was cut by 3 bases, the J end by 3 bases, with 5 bases between. This CDR3 has 12 amino acids. DNA of the CDR3: TGTGCCAGCTCACCGGGGTACACTGAAGCTTTCTTT. It encodes CASSPGYTEAFF.

With regard to this clone: The junction does not match germline at one end; this may be a read error. This chain uses TRBV27 with TRBJ1-1; TRBD1 might be the D (5 bases). This CDR3 spans 13 amino acids. Germline V gene data show CDR1 as MNHEY and CDR2 as SMNVEV (reference sequence). The CDR3 is CASGFGALTEAFF. Here the CDR3 DNA reads TGTGCCAGCGGTTTCGGGGCGCTCACTGAAGCTTTCTTT.

This clone was seen just once. This chain links TRBV27 with TRBJ2-4; D ambiguous. Trimming took off 6 bases at V and 0 bases at J, with 9 bases between the two ends. The CDR3 spans 14 residues. Germline V gene sequence: CDR1 MNHEY, CDR2 SMNVEV (reference sequence). The CDR3 spells CASRTPGAKNIQYF. Written as DNA, the CDR3 is TGTGCCAGCAGGACACCGGGAGCCAAAAACATTCAGTACTTC.

This chain links TRBV13 with TRBJ1-1; tentatively, D is TRBD1 (5 bases). CDR1 and CDR2 from the germline V gene are PRHDT and FYEKMQ (reference sequence). The CDR3 length is 13 residues. The V gene lost 5 bases and the J gene lost 4 bases, with 11 bases spanning the gap. In DNA form, the CDR3 reads TGTGCCAGCAGCCCACAGACAGCCACTGAAGCTTTCTTT. Translating it yields CASSPQTATEAFF. The variable domain in full, with the rest retrieved from reference TRBV13 and TRBJ1-1, is AAGVIQSPRHLIKEKRETATLKCYPIPRHDTVYWYQQGPGQDPQFLISFYEKMQSDKGSIPDRFSAQQFSDYHSELNMSSLELGDSALYFCASSPQTATEAFFGQGTRLTVV.

The V and J genes are TRBV27 and TRBJ2-1, with TRBD2 matching over 14 bases. The V and J ends lost 5 bases and 6 bases, in that order; junction bases with no gene match: 9. Germline CDR1 MNHEY, CDR2 SMNVEV (reference sequence). The length of the CDR3 is 17 residues. CDR3 amino acids: CASSPGTSGRSGNEQFF. CDR3 coding DNA: TGTGCCAGCAGTCCGGGGACTAGCGGGAGAAGCGGCAATGAGCAGTTCTTC.

The rearrangement uses TRBV14 and TRBJ2-1; possible D gene TRBD1, 5 bases. The CDR3 length is 14 residues. In germline, CDR1 is SGHDN, CDR2 FVKESK. V was pared by 8 bases and J by 2 bases, with 13 bases between. CDR3 sequence: CASGDRDPYNEQFF. The CDR3 coding sequence is TGTGCCAGCGGCGACAGAGATCCCTACAATGAGCAGTTCTTC. The full variable domain, its missing parts supplied by reference TRBV14 and TRBJ2-1, is EAGVTQFPSHSVIEKGQTVTLRCDPISGHDNLYWYRRVMGKEIKFLLHFVKESKQDESGMPNNRFLAERTGGTYSTLKVQPAELEDSGVYFCASGDRDPYNEQFFGPGTRLTVL.

For this clone: The junction differs from germline at one of its ends, possibly a read error. The chain has TRBV6-4 and TRBJ2-3; 9 bases fit TRBD2. This CDR3 region has 14 residues. Germline V lookup: CDR1 MRHNA, CDR2 SNTAGT. The CDR3 reads CTTLAGGLPDTQYF. The CDR3 DNA sequence: TGCACCACGTTGGCGGGAGGGCTCCCAGATACGCAGTATTTT.

V and J are TRBV6-1 and TRBJ1-2; D is unresolved. V shed 2 bases and J shed 2 bases, with 12 bases lying between them. The germline CDR1 and CDR2 sequences are MNHNS and SASEGT. CDR3 length: 15 amino acids. CDR3: CASSELPGRNYGYTF. Here the CDR3 DNA reads TGTGCCAGCAGTGAACTGCCGGGCCGGAACTATGGCTACACCTTC.